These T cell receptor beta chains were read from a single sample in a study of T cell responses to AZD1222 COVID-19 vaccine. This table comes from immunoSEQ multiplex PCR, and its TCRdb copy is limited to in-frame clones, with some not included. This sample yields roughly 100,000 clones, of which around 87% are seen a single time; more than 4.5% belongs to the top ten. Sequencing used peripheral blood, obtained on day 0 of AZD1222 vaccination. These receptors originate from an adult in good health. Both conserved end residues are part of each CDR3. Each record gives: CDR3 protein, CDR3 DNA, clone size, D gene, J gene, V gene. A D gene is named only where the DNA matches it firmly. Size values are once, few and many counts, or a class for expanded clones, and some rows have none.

CDR3: CASSRTGTPEDTQYF
DNA: TGTGCCAGCAGCCGAACAGGGACACCGGAAGATACGCAGTATTTT
size: -
D: -
J: TRBJ2-3
V: TRBV7-9

CDR3: CAISATGVSQPQHF
DNA: TGTGCCATCAGTGCGACAGGGGTTAGCCAGCCCCAGCATTTT
size: -
D: TRBD1
J: TRBJ1-5
V: TRBV10-3

CDR3: CASSLDRSETQYF
DNA: TGTGCCAGCAGCCTCGACCGGTCGGAGACCCAGTACTTC
size: -
D: -
J: TRBJ2-5
V: TRBV12-3/TRBV12-4

CDR3: CASSLGPGGNYGYTF
DNA: TGTGCCAGCAGTCTTGGACCAGGTGGGAACTATGGCTACACCTTC
size: -
D: -
J: TRBJ1-2
V: TRBV6-5

CDR3: CASSLGHNYGYTF
DNA: TGTGCCAGCAGTTTAGGACACAACTATGGCTACACCTTC
size: -
D: -
J: TRBJ1-2
V: TRBV27

CDR3: CAISDAAAGNYGYTF
DNA: TGTGCCATCAGTGACGCGGCAGCAGGGAACTATGGCTACACCTTC
size: -
D: -
J: TRBJ1-2
V: TRBV10-3

CDR3: CASSLAGTGGPPSGNTIYF
DNA: TGTGCCAGCAGCTTAGCAGGGACAGGGGGTCCCCCCTCTGGAAACACCATATATTTT
size: -
D: TRBD1
J: TRBJ1-3
V: TRBV7-9

CDR3: CASSVGQTNTGELFF
DNA: TGTGCCAGCAGCGTAGGACAGACTAACACCGGGGAGCTGTTTTTT
size: -
D: -
J: TRBJ2-2
V: TRBV9

CDR3: CASILGTSGYNEQFF
DNA: TGTGCCAGCATTCTCGGGACTAGCGGATACAATGAGCAGTTCTTC
size: once
D: TRBD2
J: TRBJ2-1
V: TRBV28

CDR3: CASSAGQGANYGYTF
DNA: TGCGCCAGCAGCGCGGGACAGGGAGCTAACTATGGCTACACCTTC
size: -
D: TRBD1
J: TRBJ1-2
V: TRBV5-1

CDR3: CASSTSGGAYNEQFF
DNA: TGTGCCAGCAGCACTAGCGGGGGGGCCTACAATGAGCAGTTCTTC
size: -
D: TRBD2
J: TRBJ2-1
V: TRBV9

CDR3: CASSSSTDRYEQYF
DNA: TGTGCCAGCAGTTCGAGTACGGACAGGTACGAGCAGTACTTC
size: -
D: TRBD1
J: TRBJ2-7
V: TRBV27

CDR3: CASSQLPGLAGIEQFF
DNA: TGTGCCAGCTCACAACTACCCGGACTAGCGGGAATCGAGCAGTTCTTC
size: -
D: TRBD2
J: TRBJ2-1
V: TRBV18

CDR3: CASSQRDTEREETQYF
DNA: TGTGCCAGCAGCCAGCGGGATACCGAAAGAGAAGAGACCCAGTACTTC
size: -
D: -
J: TRBJ2-5
V: TRBV4-2

CDR3: CSASRASGTNNEQFF
DNA: TGCAGTGCTAGTCGGGCTAGCGGGACCAACAATGAGCAGTTCTTC
size: -
D: TRBD2
J: TRBJ2-1
V: TRBV20-1

CDR3: CASSSDGVSSGNTIYF
DNA: TGTGCCAGCAGCTCGGACGGGGTCAGCTCTGGAAACACCATATATTTT
size: -
D: -
J: TRBJ1-3
V: TRBV7-2

CDR3: CASSQTSGTLYEQYF
DNA: TGCGCCAGCAGCCAGACTAGCGGGACGCTCTACGAGCAGTACTTC
size: -
D: TRBD2
J: TRBJ2-7
V: TRBV5-1

CDR3: CASLILRITARHSPLHF
DNA: TGTGCCAGCCTAATTCTCCGGATCACAGCTCGTCATTCACCCCTCCACTTT
size: few
D: -
J: TRBJ1-6
V: TRBV3-1/TRBV3-2

CDR3: CASSPDGGASYEQYF
DNA: TGTGCCAGCTCCCCGGATGGCGGGGCCTCCTACGAGCAGTACTTC
size: -
D: -
J: TRBJ2-7
V: TRBV18

CDR3: CASSHFEGRTGELFF
DNA: TGTGCCAGCAGCCATTTTGAGGGGAGGACCGGGGAGCTGTTTTTT
size: -
D: -
J: TRBJ2-2
V: TRBV3-1/TRBV3-2

CDR3: CASSNRGGRDIQYF
DNA: TGTGCCAGCAGCAACCGGGGAGGAAGGGACATTCAGTACTTC
size: -
D: -
J: TRBJ2-4
V: TRBV7-2

CDR3: CASSLAGTPEAFF
DNA: TGTGCCAGCAGCTTGGCCGGGACTCCTGAAGCTTTCTTT
size: -
D: -
J: TRBJ1-1
V: TRBV5-6

CDR3: CASSLVDRDAEAFF
DNA: TGTGCCAGCAGCTTGGTGGACAGGGACGCTGAAGCTTTCTTT
size: -
D: TRBD1
J: TRBJ1-1
V: TRBV5-6

CDR3: CASSLERGGPEQYF
DNA: TGTGCCAGCAGCTTAGAACGGGGGGGCCCCGAGCAGTACTTC
size: once
D: TRBD2
J: TRBJ2-7
V: TRBV7-2

CDR3: CASSAQTGQGLEPQHF
DNA: TGTGCCAGCAGTGCCCAAACGGGACAGGGGTTAGAGCCCCAGCATTTT
size: -
D: TRBD1
J: TRBJ1-5
V: TRBV6-1

CDR3: CASSLSADSSYNEQFF
DNA: TGTGCCAGCAGCTTATCAGCGGACAGCTCCTACAATGAGCAGTTCTTC
size: -
D: -
J: TRBJ2-1
V: TRBV5-4

CDR3: CSARGVLEAFF
DNA: TGCAGTGCTAGGGGGGTCCTTGAAGCTTTCTTT
size: -
D: -
J: TRBJ1-1
V: TRBV20-1

CDR3: CASSFSGGQTQYF
DNA: TGTGCCAGCAGTTTTTCCGGTGGCCAGACCCAGTACTTC
size: -
D: -
J: TRBJ2-5
V: TRBV28

CDR3: CATGQGSGNTIYF
DNA: TGTGCCACTGGACAGGGGAGCGGAAACACCATATATTTT
size: -
D: TRBD1
J: TRBJ1-3
V: TRBV7-8

CDR3: CASSLTSKTHTEAFF
DNA: TGCGCCAGCAGCCTAACGAGCAAGACCCACACTGAAGCTTTCTTT
size: -
D: -
J: TRBJ1-1
V: TRBV4-3

CDR3: CASSPQGNTEAFF
DNA: TGTGCCAGCAGTCCACAGGGGAACACTGAAGCTTTCTTT
size: -
D: -
J: TRBJ1-1
V: TRBV6-5

CDR3: CASSPPSTDTQYF
DNA: TGTGCCAGCTCACCACCTAGCACAGATACGCAGTATTTT
size: -
D: -
J: TRBJ2-3
V: TRBV18

CDR3: CSASLGSINYEQYF
DNA: TGCAGTGCTAGTCTAGGGTCCATCAACTACGAGCAGTACTTC
size: once
D: -
J: TRBJ2-7
V: TRBV20-1

CDR3: CASSFGRGQSPLHF
DNA: TGTGCCAGCAGCTTTGGCAGGGGGCAATCACCCCTCCACTTT
size: -
D: TRBD1
J: TRBJ1-6
V: TRBV11-2

CDR3: CASSFLEMGGARADTQYF
DNA: TGCGCCAGCAGCTTTCTCGAGATGGGCGGGGCCCGTGCCGATACGCAGTATTTT
size: once
D: -
J: TRBJ2-3
V: TRBV5-1

CDR3: CASSHRGGEQYF
DNA: TGTGCCAGCAGCCACAGGGGCGGAGAGCAGTACTTC
size: -
D: TRBD1
J: TRBJ2-7
V: TRBV7-2

CDR3: CASSFGPPGELFF
DNA: TGTGCCAGCAGTTTCGGACCCCCCGGGGAGCTGTTTTTT
size: -
D: -
J: TRBJ2-2
V: TRBV28

CDR3: CASSSRDRLKALTF
DNA: TGTGCCAGCAGCTCCCGGGACAGGTTGAAGGCGCTCACCTTC
size: -
D: TRBD1
J: TRBJ1-2
V: TRBV9

CDR3: CSAGVNEAFF
DNA: TGCAGTGCTGGGGTAAATGAAGCTTTCTTT
size: -
D: -
J: TRBJ1-1
V: TRBV20-1

CDR3: CASSVSETGNTIYF
DNA: TGTGCCAGCAGCGTGTCTGAAACTGGAAACACCATATATTTT
size: -
D: -
J: TRBJ1-3
V: TRBV4-2

CDR3: CASSFWLKGGTGELFF
DNA: TGTGCCAGTAGCTTTTGGCTCAAGGGAGGGACCGGGGAGCTGTTTTTT
size: -
D: TRBD2
J: TRBJ2-2
V: TRBV11-2

CDR3: CASSQDLSAGYTF
DNA: TGCGCCAGCAGCCAGGACTTATCTGCTGGCTACACCTTC
size: -
D: -
J: TRBJ1-2
V: TRBV4-3

CDR3: CASSRNTGGTGELFF
DNA: TGTGCCAGCAGCCGTAATACAGGGGGCACCGGGGAGCTGTTTTTT
size: -
D: TRBD1
J: TRBJ2-2
V: TRBV28

CDR3: CASSFAGRDGEQYF
DNA: TGTGCCAGCTCGTTTGCGGGGAGAGACGGCGAGCAGTACTTC
size: few
D: -
J: TRBJ2-7
V: TRBV18

CDR3: CASSLGGGPQHF
DNA: TGTGCCAGCAGTTTGGGGGGAGGGCCCCAGCATTTT
size: -
D: -
J: TRBJ1-5
V: TRBV27

CDR3: CAWSAQGLILETQYF
DNA: TGTGCCTGGAGTGCCCAAGGACTGATTTTGGAGACCCAGTACTTC
size: -
D: -
J: TRBJ2-5
V: TRBV30